These T cell receptor beta chains were read from a single sample in a study of CD8+ T cells in alopecia areata. Profiled with immunoSEQ multiplex PCR; TCRdb holds only in-frame clones, not every one. The sample contains some 190,000 clones, approximately 61% of which appear only once. This specimen was CD4+ T cells sorted from blood, taken at week 24, from a patient treated with tofacitinib. The receptors were gathered from a human donor with alopecia areata. The CDR3 runs from the conserved cysteine through the conserved F or W. Each record gives: clone size, V gene, J gene, D gene, CDR3 protein, CDR3 DNA. The D gene is left open where the match is weak. Clone size is shown for a subset of rows, as once, few, many or a class of expanded clone.

clone_size: NA
v_call: TRBV7-3
j_call: TRBJ1-6
d_call: TRBD1
cdr3_aa: CASSAGQGHSPLHF
cdr3_nt: TGTGCCAGCAGCGCCGGACAGGGGCACTCACCCCTCCACTTT

clone_size: NA
v_call: TRBV12-5
j_call: TRBJ1-5
d_call: TRBD1
cdr3_aa: CASGSGTGSKHF
cdr3_nt: TGTGCTAGTGGGTCCGGGACAGGGTCGAAACATTTT

clone_size: NA
v_call: TRBV6-4
j_call: TRBJ1-1
d_call: NA
cdr3_aa: CASSASIGDTEAFF
cdr3_nt: TGTGCCAGCAGTGCAAGCATAGGGGACACTGAAGCTTTCTTT

clone_size: few
v_call: TRBV9
j_call: TRBJ2-1
d_call: TRBD2
cdr3_aa: CASSVAGGTSLYNEQFF
cdr3_nt: TGTGCCAGCAGCGTAGCTGGCGGGACTAGTCTCTACAATGAGCAGTTCTTC

clone_size: once
v_call: TRBV5-1
j_call: TRBJ2-7
d_call: TRBD1
cdr3_aa: CASSFGTGPYEQYF
cdr3_nt: TGCGCCAGCAGCTTCGGGACAGGGCCCTACGAGCAGTACTTC

clone_size: NA
v_call: TRBV19
j_call: TRBJ2-5
d_call: NA
cdr3_aa: CASSQSTGQKTQYF
cdr3_nt: TGTGCCAGTAGTCAATCCACAGGGCAGAAGACCCAGTACTTC

clone_size: NA
v_call: TRBV25-1
j_call: TRBJ1-2
d_call: NA
cdr3_aa: CASSEVGGYTF
cdr3_nt: TGTGCCAGCAGTGAAGTCGGTGGCTACACCTTC

clone_size: NA
v_call: TRBV29-1
j_call: TRBJ1-2
d_call: NA
cdr3_aa: CSVEDRAGWDYGYTF
cdr3_nt: TGCAGCGTTGAAGATCGAGCGGGGTGGGATTATGGCTACACCTTC

clone_size: NA
v_call: TRBV2
j_call: TRBJ2-7
d_call: NA
cdr3_aa: CASRAGSFKEQYF
cdr3_nt: TGTGCCAGCAGGGCCGGGTCGTTCAAGGAGCAGTACTTC

clone_size: NA
v_call: TRBV27
j_call: TRBJ2-3
d_call: NA
cdr3_aa: CASRLTLSDTQYF
cdr3_nt: TGTGCCAGCAGACTGACATTATCAGATACGCAGTATTTT

clone_size: few
v_call: TRBV9
j_call: TRBJ2-2
d_call: NA
cdr3_aa: CASSVEVGLSGELFF
cdr3_nt: TGTGCCAGCAGCGTAGAAGTAGGATTGAGCGGGGAGCTGTTTTTT

clone_size: few
v_call: TRBV6-1
j_call: TRBJ1-5
d_call: TRBD1
cdr3_aa: CASTTDRQDQPQHF
cdr3_nt: TGTGCCAGCACCACGGACAGGCAAGATCAGCCCCAGCATTTT

clone_size: few
v_call: TRBV30
j_call: TRBJ2-7
d_call: NA
cdr3_aa: CAWDLGPHNEQYF
cdr3_nt: TGTGCCTGGGACCTCGGGCCACACAACGAGCAGTACTTC

clone_size: NA
v_call: TRBV4-3
j_call: TRBJ2-5
d_call: NA
cdr3_aa: CASSQVKGETQYF
cdr3_nt: TGCGCCAGCAGCCAAGTGAAGGGTGAGACCCAGTACTTC

clone_size: few
v_call: TRBV15
j_call: TRBJ1-1
d_call: NA
cdr3_aa: CATSRVARANTEAFF
cdr3_nt: TGTGCCACCAGCAGAGTAGCGAGGGCGAACACTGAAGCTTTCTTT

clone_size: NA
v_call: TRBV29-1
j_call: TRBJ2-3
d_call: NA
cdr3_aa: CSVLKRTAVADTQYF
cdr3_nt: TGCAGCGTCCTTAAACGGACAGCCGTCGCGGATACGCAGTATTTT

clone_size: NA
v_call: TRBV30
j_call: TRBJ2-7
d_call: NA
cdr3_aa: CAANGAGPVSYEQYF
cdr3_nt: TGTGCCGCCAACGGGGCAGGGCCAGTCTCCTACGAGCAGTACTTC

clone_size: NA
v_call: TRBV27
j_call: TRBJ2-4
d_call: NA
cdr3_aa: CASSLAGAENIQYF
cdr3_nt: TGTGCCAGCAGTTTAGCAGGGGCGGAAAACATTCAGTACTTC

clone_size: few
v_call: TRBV4-2
j_call: TRBJ1-1
d_call: TRBD1
cdr3_aa: CASSFDRGNTEAFF
cdr3_nt: TGTGCCAGCAGCTTCGACAGGGGGAACACTGAAGCTTTCTTT

clone_size: NA
v_call: TRBV18
j_call: TRBJ1-5
d_call: TRBD1
cdr3_aa: CASSTGTGNQPQHF
cdr3_nt: TGTGCCAGCTCAACCGGGACAGGCAATCAGCCCCAGCATTTT

clone_size: NA
v_call: TRBV11-2
j_call: TRBJ2-7
d_call: NA
cdr3_aa: CASSFVVSGEQYF
cdr3_nt: TGTGCCAGCAGCTTTGTCGTATCCGGAGAGCAGTACTTC

clone_size: once
v_call: TRBV5-1
j_call: TRBJ2-1
d_call: TRBD2
cdr3_aa: CASSPGLATGNEQFF
cdr3_nt: TGCGCCAGCAGCCCGGGACTAGCAACGGGCAATGAGCAGTTCTTC

clone_size: NA
v_call: TRBV7-3
j_call: TRBJ2-2
d_call: NA
cdr3_aa: CASSQRRSGELFF
cdr3_nt: TGTGCCAGCAGCCAGAGGCGATCCGGGGAGCTGTTTTTT

clone_size: few
v_call: TRBV9
j_call: TRBJ2-5
d_call: TRBD2
cdr3_aa: CASSGGVGETQYF
cdr3_nt: TGTGCCAGCTCCGGGGGGGTCGGGGAGACCCAGTACTTC

clone_size: NA
v_call: TRBV11-1
j_call: TRBJ2-3
d_call: NA
cdr3_aa: CASSLDSDTQYF
cdr3_nt: TGTGCCAGCAGCTTAGATTCAGATACGCAGTATTTT

clone_size: NA
v_call: TRBV29-1
j_call: TRBJ1-1
d_call: NA
cdr3_aa: CSVDRTEAFF
cdr3_nt: TGCAGCGTTGATCGGACAGAAGCTTTCTTT

clone_size: NA
v_call: TRBV6-6
j_call: TRBJ1-6
d_call: NA
cdr3_aa: CASREGSPLHF
cdr3_nt: TGTGCCAGTAGGGAGGGTTCACCCCTCCACTTT